This T cell receptor (beta chain) was obtained from a study of blood T cells in healthy people across ages (dated by TCRdb to the mid-2010s). Broadly, across the study: In model experiments, roughly one uniquely barcoded TCR beta cDNA molecule per two T cells was captured by template switching. To avoid experimental bias, donors of different ages were spread randomly across the sequencing lanes. For two donors (one aged 18 to 30 and one aged 80 or older), the study analyzed two additional independent replicas of 1 million unique cDNA reads from the same blood draw. The donors were split into four age groups: young (average about 16 years), middle-aged (39), aged (over 55) and long-lived (over 75). Using deep sequencing normalized with unique cDNA molecular identifiers, the study measured how TCR beta repertoire diversity changes with age. Overall study outcomes, separate from this receptor: Estimates of total diversity based on one million sequenced T cells were considered lower bounds and underestimates. The long-lived group showed more naive CD4+ T cells, fewer expanded clones and increased TCR diversity than the aged group, suggesting age selection. Donor CMV infection status was unknown, potentially confounding age-related changes in expanded clonotypes. There was a strong correlation between observed TCR beta diversity and the percentage of naive T cells measured by flow cytometry. Observed TCR beta diversity per million T cells fell roughly linearly with age, and a significant reduction was already apparent by age about 43. Bulk unsorted PBMC profiling prevented conclusive comparison of naive and antigen-experienced compartments.

The donors were roughly 38 Caucasian individuals from Russia, aged roughly 6 to 90 years, who were systemically healthy. Around 10 milliliters of peripheral blood were drawn from each donor into EDTA-treated Vacutainer tubes. Ficoll-Paque density-gradient centrifugation was used to isolate PBMCs, with at least 6 million obtained per sample. Total RNA, at least 5 micrograms per sample, was extracted from PBMCs with Trizol reagent. The percentages of naive CD45RAhigh/CD27high T cells were determined by flow cytometry on a PBMC aliquot from every donor. The CDR3, cysteine through phenylalanine, is 15 amino acids long. The retained sequence is limited to the CDR3, 45 bases, with the frame set at the first base. Library creation used 5' RACE. Sequencing was performed on an Illumina HiSeq 2500. A second PCR of 7 to 11 cycles was performed with a sample-barcoded 5' primer and a J-beta primer mix. Each TCR beta cDNA molecule received a unique molecular identifier from a template-switch 5' adaptor carrying 12 random nucleotides. Each sample yielded at least 2.5 million CDR3-containing paired-end reads. First-strand cDNA synthesis was performed from all RNA using the Mint cDNA synthesis kit, with priming by a TRBC-specific oligonucleotide. Following uracil-DNA glycosylase treatment, a first 18-cycle PCR with universal primers M1SS and BC2_uni_R was performed on all cDNA. On the authors' methods: Normalization of each sample was performed by random selection of 1 million high-quality reads, each carrying a distinct molecular identifier. Instead of being binned into consensus sequences, reads with shared molecular identifiers were discarded. MiTCR, run with a Q25 quality threshold and the strictest error-elimination algorithm, handled CDR3 identification, clonotype clustering and error correction. A nonparametric unseen species model using Euler transformation provided a lower-bound estimate of total TCR beta diversity. TCRdb reprocessed the public reads (quality trimming at Q25 with fastp, clone calling with MiXCR) and kept in-frame beta chains. Every CDR3 protein is listed once, alongside the most common genes and DNA of its rows. The V and J calls were determined by TCRdb, not by the authors. The sample yields about 720,000 distinct CDR3 sequences; about 20% were counted once. 20% to 25% of the sample is taken by the ten largest.

A remark on this clonotype: Its antigen is currently not known. Sequence at one end of the junction differs from germline and may be a read error.

Source material: blood. The TCR comes from a man aged 65 to 85 in good health. The chain is made from TRBV12-3 or TRBV12-4 and TRBJ2-3; a tentative D match to TRBD2 spans 5 bases. The sequenced DNA is TGTGCCAGCAGCCTTAGGAGAGGGAGAGCAGATGCGCAGTATTTT. This encodes CASSLRRGRADAQYF.